This T cell receptor (beta chain) was recovered during a study of T cell responses to AZD1222 COVID-19 vaccine. Findings of the study overall: The study found Spike-specific TCR breadth and depth rose after two AZD1222 doses. The span of vaccine-associated CD4 TCRs extended across spike, with dominance at 160-218 and 743-854.

About this clone itself: Its antigen is not identified.

Investigators merged groups given second doses at roughly 4 or roughly 12 weeks. The CDR3 spans 14 residues. V lost 4 bases, J lost 5 bases, and 6 bases stayed unmatched. CDR1 is SGHKS, CDR2 YYEKEE, per germline (reference sequence). Libraries were prepared by immunoSEQ multiplex PCR; TCRdb keeps only in-frame clonotypes and omits some of them. The table includes roughly 150,000 clones, just over 90% detected once. This clonotype originated in an adult who received the AZD1222 COVID-19 vaccine. The V and J genes are TRBV5-5 and TRBJ2-3; TRBD1 agrees at 8 bases. Sequenced material: peripheral blood, taken 28 days after the second AZD1222 dose. The CDR3 DNA is TGTGCCAGCAGCAAAGGACAGGGACGAGATACGCAGTATTTT. Residues: CASSKGQGRDTQYF.